A selection of T cell receptor beta chains follows, all from one sample in a study of CD8 T cells in ankylosing spondylitis. TCRdb re-called the 5' RACE reads with MiXCR, one entry per CDR3 protein. The sample comprises fewer than 650,000 distinct CDR3 sequences, roughly 13% of which are singletons, and approximately 6.3% rests with the top ten. Sequencing used blood, either unsorted or a sorted T cell fraction (not recorded which). The receptors originated from a male donor with ankylosing spondylitis. Both conserved end residues are part of each CDR3. D genes are given only for firm matches. The size field is filled for only some rows; it gives once, few, many or a size class.

TRBD1,TRBJ1-2,few,TRBV29-1,TGCAGCGAAGGGACAGGGGCCTATGGCTACACCTTC,CSEGTGAYGYTF
NA,TRBJ2-7,NA,TRBV29-1,TGCAGCGTGGGTAACAGTGAGCAGTACTTC,CSVGNSEQYF
TRBD1,TRBJ1-1,few,TRBV9,TGTGCCAGCAGCGTAGACAGGGGGCTTAGGAACACTGAAGCTTTCTTT,CASSVDRGLRNTEAFF
TRBD1,TRBJ2-5,NA,TRBV4-1,TGCGCCAGCAGCCCATCTAGGACAGGGGGCGTGTGGTCTCAAGAGACCCAGTACTTC,CASSPSRTGGVWSQETQYF
TRBD2,TRBJ2-1,few,TRBV20-1,TGCAGTGCTAGAGATCCTAGCGGGATCGGGGAGCAGTTCTTC,CSARDPSGIGEQFF
TRBD2,TRBJ2-3,few,TRBV4-2,TGTGCCAGCAGCCAGGTTGGGACTAGCGGGATCACAGATACGCAGTATTTT,CASSQVGTSGITDTQYF
TRBD1,TRBJ1-1,few,TRBV6-5,TGTGCCAGCAGTTCCCGGGGGACAGGGACCGCTGAAGCTTTCTTT,CASSSRGTGTAEAFF
TRBD2,TRBJ2-3,NA,TRBV20-1,TGCAGTGCTAGAAGACTAGCGGGGGGCACAGATACGCAGTATTTT,CSARRLAGGTDTQYF
TRBD2,TRBJ2-3,many,TRBV5-1,TGCGCCAGCAGGCGGACTAGCGGAAGCACAGATACGCAGTATTTT,CASRRTSGSTDTQYF
NA,TRBJ2-3,few,TRBV12-3/TRBV12-4,TGTGCCAGCACCGGAAAGGGTAGCACAGATACGCAGTATTTT,CASTGKGSTDTQYF
NA,TRBJ2-2,NA,TRBV11-1,TGTGCCAGCAGCTCAATCCTAGGGGCGAGCACCGGGGAGCTGTTTTTT,CASSSILGASTGELFF
NA,TRBJ1-2,few,TRBV12-3/TRBV12-4,TGTGCCAGCAGTTTTTATACGTCCGGTCATGGCTACACCTTC,CASSFYTSGHGYTF
TRBD2,TRBJ2-3,few,TRBV9,TGTGCCAGCAGACCCGGACTAGCGGGACTCCCAGATACGCAGTATTTT,CASRPGLAGLPDTQYF
NA,TRBJ1-1,NA,TRBV7-7,TGTGCCAGCAGTCTAACAGAGGACACTGAAGCTTTCTTT,CASSLTEDTEAFF
TRBD2,TRBJ2-3,NA,TRBV19,TGTGCCAGTAGTATAGGAGGTAGCGGGATGATCACAGATACGCAGTATTTT,CASSIGGSGMITDTQYF
NA,TRBJ2-5,NA,TRBV29-1,TGCAGCGTTGCCAGGACTGGGGAGACCCAGTACTTC,CSVARTGETQYF
TRBD2,TRBJ2-1,NA,TRBV7-9,TGTGCCAGCACCTTTAGCGGGGCTGGGAATGAGCAGTTCTTC,CASTFSGAGNEQFF
NA,TRBJ2-7,few,TRBV5-1,TGCGCCAGCAGTCGGGTCGGCTCCTACGAGCAGTACTTC,CASSRVGSYEQYF
NA,TRBJ1-1,few,TRBV25-1,TGTGCCACCACACTCGGGGTGCACACTGAAGCTTTCTTT,CATTLGVHTEAFF
TRBD1,TRBJ2-2,NA,TRBV19,TGTGCCAGTAGTATATGGGGACAGGGAAACACCGGGGAGCTGTTTTTT,CASSIWGQGNTGELFF
NA,TRBJ1-2,NA,TRBV3-1,TGTGCCAACAGCCAAGTACGGCACTATGGCTACACCTTC,CANSQVRHYGYTF
TRBD2,TRBJ2-2,many,TRBV11-2,TGTGCCAGCAGCCGTGGACTAGCGGGAGGTTACACCGGGGAGCTGTTTTTT,CASSRGLAGGYTGELFF
TRBD2,TRBJ2-1,many,TRBV24-1,TGTGCCACCAGCTTCGGACTAGCGGGAGTACATGAGCAGTTCTTC,CATSFGLAGVHEQFF
NA,TRBJ2-2,NA,TRBV20-1,TGCAGTGCTAGAAGATCCGGGGGGAACACCGGGGAGCTGTTTTTT,CSARRSGGNTGELFF
NA,TRBJ1-6,NA,TRBV7-2,TGTGCCAGCAGCTTAATCTTGGGGGCGAGATATTCACCCCTCCACTTT,CASSLILGARYSPLHF
NA,TRBJ2-2,NA,TRBV20-1,TGCAGTGCTAGAGATAGGAGCGGCACCGGGGAGCTGTTTTTT,CSARDRSGTGELFF
TRBD2,TRBJ2-7,few,TRBV30,TGTGCCTGGATGTACGGGAGGGGCTCCTACGAGCAGTACTTC,CAWMYGRGSYEQYF
NA,TRBJ2-7,few,TRBV5-1,TGCGCCAGCAGCGGGATGGACTGGGAGCAGTACTTC,CASSGMDWEQYF
NA,TRBJ2-5,few,TRBV20-1,TGCAGTGCCTGGTGGGGGGGCCCAGGGGTCCAAGAGACCCAGTACTTC,CSAWWGGPGVQETQYF